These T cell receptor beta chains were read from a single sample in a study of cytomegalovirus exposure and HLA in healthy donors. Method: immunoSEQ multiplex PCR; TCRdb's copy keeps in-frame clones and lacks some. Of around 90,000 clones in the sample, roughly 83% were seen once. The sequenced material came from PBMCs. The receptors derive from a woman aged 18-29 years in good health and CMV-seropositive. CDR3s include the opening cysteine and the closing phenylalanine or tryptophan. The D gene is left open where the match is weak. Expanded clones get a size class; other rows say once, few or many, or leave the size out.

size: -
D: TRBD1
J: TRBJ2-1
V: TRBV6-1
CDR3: CASTGTGGNPNEQFF
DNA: TGTGCCAGCACCGGGACAGGGGGGAACCCCAATGAGCAGTTCTTC

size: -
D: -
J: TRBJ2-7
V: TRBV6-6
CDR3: CASSLSQGSSEQYF
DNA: TGTGCCAGCAGTTTGAGTCAGGGGTCCTCCGAGCAGTACTTC

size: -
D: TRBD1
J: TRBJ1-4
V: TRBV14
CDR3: CASSPGQTNEKLFF
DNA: TGTGCCAGCAGCCCGGGACAGACCAATGAAAAACTGTTTTTT

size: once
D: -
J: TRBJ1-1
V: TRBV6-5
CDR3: CASTGWSNTEAFF
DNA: TGTGCCAGTACGGGATGGTCGAACACTGAAGCTTTCTTT

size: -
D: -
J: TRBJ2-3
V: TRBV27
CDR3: CASSPTVADTQYF
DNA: TGTGCCAGCAGTCCGACAGTTGCAGATACGCAGTATTTT

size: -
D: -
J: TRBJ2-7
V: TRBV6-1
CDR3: CASSESWTATYEQYF
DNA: TGTGCCAGCAGTGAATCTTGGACAGCGACCTACGAGCAGTACTTC

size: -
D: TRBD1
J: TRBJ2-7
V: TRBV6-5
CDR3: CASSYKSGTGDEQYF
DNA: TGTGCCAGCAGTTACAAGTCCGGGACAGGGGACGAGCAGTACTTC

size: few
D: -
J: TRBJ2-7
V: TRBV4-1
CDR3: CASSQGPGYEQYF
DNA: TGCGCCAGCAGCCAAGGGCCCGGGTACGAGCAGTACTTC

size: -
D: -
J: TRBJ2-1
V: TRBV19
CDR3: CASKGTHSSYNEQFF
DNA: TGTGCCAGTAAAGGCACCCACAGCTCCTACAATGAGCAGTTCTTC

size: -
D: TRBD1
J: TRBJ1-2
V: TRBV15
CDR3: CATSSRDRVFYGYTF
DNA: TGTGCCACCAGCAGTCGAGACAGGGTTTTCTATGGCTACACCTTC